This T cell receptor beta chain was recovered during a study of circulating CD8 cells and anti-PD-1 response in melanoma. Study summary: About 45% of the 13 patients had prior targeted therapy or immunotherapy; seven did not.

This clonotype is large. Its antigen is currently unknown. Four subsets defined by PD-1 and/or TIGIT were sorted from live CD3+CD8+TCRalphabeta+ cells. Regarding the study as a whole: Clonotype sharing was highest between DPOS and TIGIT subsets.

Each library started from about 15 ng of total RNA using the QIAseq Immune Repertoire TCR panel. TCRdb analysed the reads with MiXCR anew, one entry per CDR3 protein. This sample yields 250 to 350 distinct CDR3 sequences, of which roughly 10% are seen a single time; around 48% belongs to the top ten. This receptor was taken from a human donor with melanoma. Sample: CD8+ T cells from PBMCs, taken at baseline or after one month of anti-PD-1 therapy (not recorded which).

CDR3 sequence reads: CASSLGAGPYNEQFF. Here the CDR3 DNA reads TGTGCCAGCAGCTTAGGGGCGGGGCCCTACAATGAGCAGTTCTTC. The chain joins TRBV7-3 to TRBJ2-1; TRBD2 is a possible D gene (6 bases). The V gene lost 2 bases and the J gene lost 2 bases, with 10 bases spanning the gap. CDR3 length: 15 residues. The germline V gene encodes CDR1 SGHTA and CDR2 FQGTGA.